The 23 T cell receptor beta chains below all came from one sample that was sequenced in a study of CD8+CD57+ T cells in acquired aplastic anemia. Whoever was chosen for sequencing had shown CD8+CD57+ cell expansion by flow cytometry. Genomic DNA served as template for TCR beta VDJ and CDR3 profiling. TCRdb reprocessed the reads via MiXCR and lists one record per CDR3 protein. The table includes a few hundred thousand distinct CDR3 sequences, about half detected once. Sequencing was done on a sample of sorted CD4+, CD8+, or CD8+CD57+ T cells (not recorded which) from PBMCs. These receptors came from a human donor with aplastic anemia.

The chain joins TRBV7-6 to TRBJ2-1, with D maybe TRBD1 (5 bases). The germline gives CDR1 SGHVS, CDR2 FNYEAQ. This CDR3 has 13 residues. V lost 2 bases and J lost 15, with 17 bases in between. The CDR3 protein is CASSLNGGAGWFF. Here the CDR3 DNA reads TGTGCCAGCAGCTTAAATGGTGGGGCAGGGTGGTTCTTC.

This clonotype was seen many times. V and J are TRBV19 and TRBJ2-5; TRBD1 matches 8 bases. This CDR3 has 14 residues. Germline CDR1 reads LNHDA; CDR2 reads SQIVND (reference sequence). V shed 3 bases and J 4 bases; nucleotides not matched to a gene: 4. CDR3 loop: CASSMKGQGETQYF. The DNA for the CDR3 is TGTGCCAGTAGTATGAAAGGACAGGGAGAGACCCAGTACTTC.

This clonotype appeared many times. The chain is built from TRBV5-8 and TRBJ1-2; no clear D. Trimming removed 1 base at V and 6 bases at J, with 7 bases between. Germline CDR1 and CDR2: SGHTS and YDEGEE. This CDR3 contains 12 residues. This CDR3 reads CASSLRENGYTF. The DNA for the CDR3 is TGTGCCAGCAGCTTGCGGGAGAATGGCTACACCTTC.

This clonotype has only one observation. CDR3 bases: TGTGCCAGCAGTGAAAGTTACGTACCCTACGAGCAGTACTTC. Translated: CASSESYVPYEQYF. This chain joins TRBV25-1 and TRBJ2-7; no firm D call. The germline gives CDR1 MGHDK, CDR2 SYGVNS. Trimming took off 2 bases at V and 2 bases at J, with 10 bases between the two ends. This CDR3 spans 14 amino acids.

Many counts were recorded for this clonotype. This chain links TRBV12-3 or TRBV12-4 with TRBJ2-5, with D uncertain. V lost 5 bases and J 5 bases, leaving 9 bases between the germline ends. This CDR3 has 12 residues. In DNA form, the CDR3 reads TGTGCCAGCAGTGGGTTCGGTGAGACCCAGTACTTC. Protein sequence: CASSGFGETQYF.

The V and J genes are TRBV6-2 or TRBV6-3 and TRBJ1-3; D call uncertain. The CDR3 totals 15 residues. The V gene's germline CDR1 is MNHEY and CDR2 SVGEGT. Deletions cut 8 bases from V and 2 bases from J, with 16 bases between. This chain's CDR3 is CASQINIFPGNTIYF. As DNA, the CDR3 is TGTGCCAGCCAGATAAACATCTTCCCTGGAAACACCATATATTTT.

The rearrangement links TRBV9 to TRBJ1-1, with unresolved D. The CDR3 is 13 residues long. V shed 0 bases and J shed 6 bases, with 9 bases lying between them. Germline CDR1 and CDR2: SGDLS and YYNGEE. CDR3: CASSVALRAEAFF. The CDR3 DNA follows: TGTGCCAGCAGCGTAGCTTTGCGGGCTGAAGCTTTCTTT.

This clonotype was observed at least ten times. The V and J genes are TRBV5-1 and TRBJ2-3, with 12 nucleotides matching TRBD2. CDR3 length: 16 residues. V shed 4 bases, J shed 2 bases, and the junction held 5 bases outside the gene matches. The germline V gene encodes CDR1 SGHRS and CDR2 YFSETQ. The CDR3 nucleotides read TGCGCCAGCAGCCCCACTAGCGGGGGGAACACAGATACGCAGTATTTT. It encodes CASSPTSGGNTDTQYF.

This chain uses TRBV29-1 with TRBJ2-7; tentatively, D is TRBD2 (5 bases). V was pared by 8 bases and J by 0 bases, with 14 bases between. Germline assignment: CDR1 SQVTM and CDR2 ANQGSEA. This CDR3 is 13 amino acids long. CDR3 in amino acids: CSIRQGSSYEQYF. The CDR3 DNA sequence: TGCAGCATCCGGCAAGGGAGCTCCTACGAGCAGTACTTC.

This clonotype was found many times. The rearrangement joins TRBV6-1 to TRBJ1-4, with D uncertain. The ends were cut back, 6 bases at V and 5 bases at J, with 7 bases in the middle. Germline V gene data show CDR1 as MNHNS and CDR2 as SASEGT. The CDR3 is 12 amino acids. For the CDR3, the DNA is TGTGCCAGCAGACTCGGAAATGAAAAACTGTTTTTT. Its translation: CASRLGNEKLFF.

V gene TRBV7-3 combines with J gene TRBJ2-7; 9 bases align to TRBD1. J gave up 2 bases and V 4 bases, and 6 bases lay outside the gene matches. Germline-derived CDR1 and CDR2 are SGHTA and FQGTGA. The CDR3 consists of 15 residues. The CDR3 DNA is TGTGCCAGCAGCTCTCAGGGACAGGGCCCCTACGAGCAGTACTTC. Protein product: CASSSQGQGPYEQYF.

Note on this clonotype: At one boundary the junction diverges from the germline segment, which might be a read error. The genes are TRBV2 and TRBJ2-1; 9 bases are shared with TRBD1. The CDR3 runs 13 residues. The germline V gene encodes CDR1 SNHLY and CDR2 FYNNEI. CDR3 sequence: CASRTGTGNEQFF. The CDR3 nucleotides are TGTGCCAGCAGGACCGGGACAGGGAATGAGCAATTCTTC.

As for this clonotype: Relative to the germline gene, one junction end is altered; a read error may explain this. The chain is built from TRBV6-5 and TRBJ1-6, with TRBD1 identical over 7 bases. This CDR3 has 16 amino acids. The germline V gene encodes CDR1 MNHEY and CDR2 SVGAGI. In nucleotides, the CDR3 is TGTGCCAGCAGTTACACGGCACAGGGGTATAATTCACCCTTCCACTTT. Translated: CASSYTAQGYNSPFHF.

This clonotype was observed a handful of times. This CDR3 fails to terminate in the conserved phenylalanine or tryptophan, so it likely reflects a read error. The chain combines TRBV3-1 with TRBJ2-7; 8 bases are a match to TRBD2. The CDR3 sequence is 16 residues long. CDR1 is LGHDT and CDR2 is YNNKEL in the germline V gene (reference sequence). V lost 5 bases, J lost 5 bases, and 14 bases stayed unmatched. The CDR3, as DNA: TGTGCCAGCAGCAGAAGGGCTACGGGACTAGTCGACGAGCAGTACCTC. Encoded protein: CASSRRATGLVDEQYL.

This clonotype was counted ten times or more. The rearrangement joins TRBV6-5 to TRBJ1-6; no clear D. Looked up from germline, CDR1 is MNHEY and CDR2 is SVGAGI. V lost 0 bases, J lost 11 bases, and 17 bases lay in between. The CDR3 is 16 residues long. CDR3 DNA: TGTGCCAGCAGTTACTCGGGTCGACCGGCGGTGGCACCCCTCCACTTT. Encoded protein: CASSYSGRPAVAPLHF.

In its sample, this clonotype was seen once. The chain is built from TRBV15 and TRBJ2-3; D is uncertain. Between the trimmed V and J ends, which lost 4 bases and 0 bases, there was a span of 8 bases. Germline CDR1 LNHNV, CDR2 YYDKDF (reference sequence). The CDR3 contains 14 residues. The CDR3, as DNA: TGTGCCACCAGCACCCTCGGGAGCACAGATACGCAGTATTTT. Translated, it gives CATSTLGSTDTQYF.

This clonotype was found a few times. V gene TRBV3-1 combines with J gene TRBJ2-7; D remains ambiguous. CDR3 length: 15 residues. Trimming cost V 6 bases and J 2 bases, with 17 bases left between them. Per germline, CDR1 LGHDT and CDR2 YNNKEL (reference sequence). The CDR3 DNA reads as TGTGCCAGCAGTCGAAGTCAAGCTTACACCTACGAGCAGTACTTC. Translated: CASSRSQAYTYEQYF.

V is TRBV2 and J is TRBJ2-7; 7 nucleotides match TRBD2. This CDR3 has 19 amino acids. J gave up 0 bases and V 6 bases, and 20 bases lay outside the gene matches. Germline CDR1 SNHLY, CDR2 FYNNEI. The CDR3 reads CASSGKAGIPMVSSYEQYF. Written as DNA, the CDR3 is TGTGCCAGCAGCGGCAAAGCGGGGATCCCTATGGTATCCTCCTACGAGCAGTACTTC.

This CDR3 is CSAPSGNYGYTF. As DNA, the CDR3 is TGCAGTGCTCCCTCAGGGAACTATGGCTACACCTTC. This chain uses TRBV20-1 with TRBJ1-2, with a possible D match to TRBD1 (5 bases). Per germline, CDR1 DFQATT and CDR2 SNEGSKA (reference sequence). The CDR3 is 12 residues long. The V gene lost 5 bases and the J gene lost 2 bases, with 9 bases spanning the gap.

The chain couples TRBV19 to TRBJ2-3; TRBD2 aligns across 7 bases. CDR1 is LNHDA and CDR2 is SQIVND in the germline V gene (reference sequence). This CDR3 region has 14 residues. J was trimmed by 2 bases and V by 4 bases; bases with no gene match: 3. In DNA, the CDR3 is TGTGCCAGTAGTACCACTAGCGACACAGATACGCAGTATTTT. Its protein product is CASSTTSDTDTQYF.

The chain uses TRBV20-1 and TRBJ2-7; 11 nucleotides match TRBD2. CDR1 and CDR2 from the germline V gene are DFQATT and SNEGSKA (reference sequence). V shed 5 bases, J shed 2 bases, and the junction held 8 bases outside the gene matches. The CDR3 has 15 amino acids. The CDR3 DNA follows: TGCAGTGCTGAGCTGGCTAGCGGGGGGCCCTACGAGCAGTACTTC. This sequence encodes CSAELASGGPYEQYF.

Concerning this clonotype itself: The junction departs from the called germline gene at one end, perhaps through a read error. J is TRBJ2-7 and V is TRBV7-2, with D hard to call. CDR3 length: 11 residues. Germline assignment: CDR1 SGHTA and CDR2 FQGNSA. The CDR3: CASGFGAEQYF. CDR3 bases: TGTGCCAGCGGCTTCGGAGCCGAGCAGTACTTC.

This clonotype came up a few times. The chain recombines TRBV12-3 or TRBV12-4 with TRBJ2-2; TRBD2 matches 9 bases. The J segment lost 1 base and the V segment lost 6 bases, leaving 3 bases of the junction unmatched. The CDR3 loop spans 15 amino acids. The CDR3 sequence is CASRNSGGNTGELFF. The DNA of the CDR3 is TGTGCCAGCAGAAATAGCGGGGGGAACACCGGGGAGCTGTTTTTT.